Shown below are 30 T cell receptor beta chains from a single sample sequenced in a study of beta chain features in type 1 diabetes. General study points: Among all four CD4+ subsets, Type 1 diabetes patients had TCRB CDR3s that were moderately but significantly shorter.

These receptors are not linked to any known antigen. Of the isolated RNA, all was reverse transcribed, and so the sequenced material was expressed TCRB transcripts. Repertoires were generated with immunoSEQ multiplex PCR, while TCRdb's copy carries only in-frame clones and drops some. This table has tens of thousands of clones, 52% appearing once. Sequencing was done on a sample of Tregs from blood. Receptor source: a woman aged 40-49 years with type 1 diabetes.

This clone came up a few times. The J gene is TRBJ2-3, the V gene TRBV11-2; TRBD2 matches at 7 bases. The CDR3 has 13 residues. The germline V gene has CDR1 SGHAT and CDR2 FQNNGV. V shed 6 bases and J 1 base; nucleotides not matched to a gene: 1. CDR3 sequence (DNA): TGTGCCAGCAGGCTAGCGGGCACAGATACGCAGTATTTT. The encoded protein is CASRLAGTDTQYF.

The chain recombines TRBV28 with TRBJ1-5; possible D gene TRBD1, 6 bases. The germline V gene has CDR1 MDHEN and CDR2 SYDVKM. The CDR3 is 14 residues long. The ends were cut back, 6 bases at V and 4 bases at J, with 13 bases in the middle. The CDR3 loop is CASSSGQPNQPQHF. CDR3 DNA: TGTGCCAGCAGCTCTGGACAGCCAAATCAGCCCCAGCATTTT.

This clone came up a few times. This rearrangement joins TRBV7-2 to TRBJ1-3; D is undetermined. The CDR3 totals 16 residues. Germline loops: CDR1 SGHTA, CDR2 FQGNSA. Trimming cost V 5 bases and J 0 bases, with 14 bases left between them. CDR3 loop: CASSRHETSSGNTIYF. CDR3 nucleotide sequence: TGTGCCAGCAGCCGACACGAGACTAGCTCTGGAAACACCATATATTTT.

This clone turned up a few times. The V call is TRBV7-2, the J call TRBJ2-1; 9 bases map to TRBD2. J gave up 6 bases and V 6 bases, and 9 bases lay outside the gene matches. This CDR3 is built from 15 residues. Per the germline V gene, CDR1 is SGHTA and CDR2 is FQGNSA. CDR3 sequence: CASRISGLAVNEQFF. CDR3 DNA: TGTGCCAGCAGGATTTCGGGACTAGCAGTCAATGAGCAGTTCTTC. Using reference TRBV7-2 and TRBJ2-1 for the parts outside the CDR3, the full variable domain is GAGVSQSPSNKVTEKGKDVELRCDPISGHTALYWYRQSLGQGLEFLIYFQGNSAPDKSGLPSDRFSAERTGGSVSTLTIQRTQQEDSAVYLCASRISGLAVNEQFFGPGTRLTVL.

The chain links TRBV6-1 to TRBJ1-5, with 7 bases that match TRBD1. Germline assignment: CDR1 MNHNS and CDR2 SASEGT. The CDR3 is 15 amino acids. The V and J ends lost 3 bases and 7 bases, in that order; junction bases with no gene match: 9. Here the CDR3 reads CASSDHRGPEQPQHF. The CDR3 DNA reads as TGTGCCAGCAGTGATCACAGGGGCCCGGAGCAGCCCCAGCATTTT.

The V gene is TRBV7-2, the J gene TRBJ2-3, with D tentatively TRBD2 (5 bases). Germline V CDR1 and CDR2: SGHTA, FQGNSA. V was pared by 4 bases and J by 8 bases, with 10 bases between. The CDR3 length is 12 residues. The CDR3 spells CASSSVTSTQYF. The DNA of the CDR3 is TGTGCCAGCAGCTCTGTCACTAGTACGCAGTATTTT.

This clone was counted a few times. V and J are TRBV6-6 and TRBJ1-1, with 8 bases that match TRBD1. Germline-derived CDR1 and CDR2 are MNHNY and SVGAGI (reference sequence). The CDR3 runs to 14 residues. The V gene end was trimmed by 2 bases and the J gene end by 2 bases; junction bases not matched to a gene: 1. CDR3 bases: TGTGCCAGCAGTTACCAGGGGGCAAACACTGAAGCTTTCTTT. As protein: CASSYQGANTEAFF.

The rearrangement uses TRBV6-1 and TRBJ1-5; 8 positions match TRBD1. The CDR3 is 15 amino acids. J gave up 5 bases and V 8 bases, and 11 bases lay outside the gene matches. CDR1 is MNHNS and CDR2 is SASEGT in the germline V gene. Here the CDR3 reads CASLPPTGDHQPQHF. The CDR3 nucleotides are TGTGCCAGCTTGCCCCCGACAGGGGATCATCAGCCCCAGCATTTT.

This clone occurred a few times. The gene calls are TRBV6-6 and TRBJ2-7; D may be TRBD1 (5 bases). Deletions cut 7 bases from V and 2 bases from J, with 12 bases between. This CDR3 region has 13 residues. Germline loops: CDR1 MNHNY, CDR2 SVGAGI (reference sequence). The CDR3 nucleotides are TGTGCCAGCACCTTGGCAGGGACCTACGAGCAGTACTTC. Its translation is CASTLAGTYEQYF.

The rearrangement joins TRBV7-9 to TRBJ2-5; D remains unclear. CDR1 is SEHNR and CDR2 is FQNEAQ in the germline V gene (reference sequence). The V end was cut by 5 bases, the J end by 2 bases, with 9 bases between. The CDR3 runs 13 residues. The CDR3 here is CASSPRLQETQYF. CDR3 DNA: TGTGCCAGCAGCCCGCGGCTACAAGAGACCCAGTACTTC.

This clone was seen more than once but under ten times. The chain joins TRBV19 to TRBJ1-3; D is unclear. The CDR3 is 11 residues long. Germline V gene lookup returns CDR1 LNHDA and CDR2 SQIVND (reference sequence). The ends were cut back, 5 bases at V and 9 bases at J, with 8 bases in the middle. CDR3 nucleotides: TGTGCCAGTAGTGCTCCAGGCACCATATATTTT. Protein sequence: CASSAPGTIYF.

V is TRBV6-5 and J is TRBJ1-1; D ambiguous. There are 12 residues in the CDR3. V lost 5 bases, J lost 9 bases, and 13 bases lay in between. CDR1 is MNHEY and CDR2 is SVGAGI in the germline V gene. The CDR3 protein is CASSRSPGKAFF. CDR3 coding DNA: TGTGCCAGCAGTCGCTCCCCGGGAAAAGCTTTCTTT.

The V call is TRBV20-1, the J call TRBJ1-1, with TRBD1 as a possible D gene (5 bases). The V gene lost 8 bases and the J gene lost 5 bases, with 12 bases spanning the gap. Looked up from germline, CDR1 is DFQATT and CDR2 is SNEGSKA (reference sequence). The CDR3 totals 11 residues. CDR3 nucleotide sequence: TGCAGTAGTTGGGGGGGTACTGAAGCTTTCTTT. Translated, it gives CSSWGGTEAFF.

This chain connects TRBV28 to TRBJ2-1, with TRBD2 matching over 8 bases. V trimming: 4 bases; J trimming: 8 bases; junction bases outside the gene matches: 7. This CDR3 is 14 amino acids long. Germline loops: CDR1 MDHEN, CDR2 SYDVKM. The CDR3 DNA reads TGTGCCAGCAGTTCCCGGGGGGGTCGAGATGAGCAGTTCTTC. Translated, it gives CASSSRGGRDEQFF.

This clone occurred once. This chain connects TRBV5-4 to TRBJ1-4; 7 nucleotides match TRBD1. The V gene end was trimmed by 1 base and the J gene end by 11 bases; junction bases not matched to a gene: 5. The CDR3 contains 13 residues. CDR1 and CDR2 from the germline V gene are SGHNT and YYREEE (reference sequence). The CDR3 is CASSLSGQRKLFF. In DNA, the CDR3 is TGTGCCAGCAGCTTGTCGGGACAGCGCAAACTGTTTTTT. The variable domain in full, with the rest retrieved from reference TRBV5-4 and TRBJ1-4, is ETGVTQSPTHLIKTRGQQVTLRCSSQSGHNTVSWYQQALGQGPQFIFQYYREEENGRGNFPPRFSGLQFPNYSSELNVNALELDDSALYLCASSLSGQRKLFFGSGTQLSVL.

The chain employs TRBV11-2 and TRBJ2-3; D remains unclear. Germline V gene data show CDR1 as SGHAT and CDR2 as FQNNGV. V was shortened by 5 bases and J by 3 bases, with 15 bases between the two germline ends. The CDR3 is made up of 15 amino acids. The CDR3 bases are TGTGCCAGCAGCCCCCGTGACTCGATAACAGATACGCAGTATTTT. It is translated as CASSPRDSITDTQYF.

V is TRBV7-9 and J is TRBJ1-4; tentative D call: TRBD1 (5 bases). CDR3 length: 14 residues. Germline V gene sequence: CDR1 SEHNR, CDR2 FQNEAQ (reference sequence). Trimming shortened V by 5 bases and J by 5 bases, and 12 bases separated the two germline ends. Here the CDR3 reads CASSPGGVNEKLFF. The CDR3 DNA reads TGTGCCAGCAGCCCCGGGGGGGTCAATGAAAAACTGTTTTTT.

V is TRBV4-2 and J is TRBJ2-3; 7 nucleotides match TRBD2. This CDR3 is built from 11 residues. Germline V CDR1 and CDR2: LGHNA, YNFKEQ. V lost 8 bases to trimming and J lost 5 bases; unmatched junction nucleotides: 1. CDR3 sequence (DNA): TGTGCCAGCCGGGGGGAAGATACGCAGTATTTT. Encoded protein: CASRGEDTQYF.

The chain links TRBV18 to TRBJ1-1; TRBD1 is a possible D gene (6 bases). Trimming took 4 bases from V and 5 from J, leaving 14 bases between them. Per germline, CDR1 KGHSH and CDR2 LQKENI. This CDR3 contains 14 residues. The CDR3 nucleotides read TGTGCCAGCTCACGGACAGCGCTGAGAACTGAAGCTTTCTTT. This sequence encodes CASSRTALRTEAFF.

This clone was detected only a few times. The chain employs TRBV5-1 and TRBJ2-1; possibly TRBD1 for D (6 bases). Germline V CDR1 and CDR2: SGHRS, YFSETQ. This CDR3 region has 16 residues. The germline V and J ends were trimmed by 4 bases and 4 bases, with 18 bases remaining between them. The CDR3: CASSRSRLQGYNEQFF. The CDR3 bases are TGCGCCAGCAGCCGCAGCCGATTACAGGGATACAATGAGCAGTTCTTC.

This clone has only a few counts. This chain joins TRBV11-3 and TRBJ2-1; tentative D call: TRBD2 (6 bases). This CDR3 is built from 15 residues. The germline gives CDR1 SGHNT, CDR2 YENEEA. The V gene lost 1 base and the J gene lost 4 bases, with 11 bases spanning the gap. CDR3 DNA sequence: TGTGCCAGCAGCTTAGGACGGCGGGGTTACAATGAGCAGTTCTTC. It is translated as CASSLGRRGYNEQFF. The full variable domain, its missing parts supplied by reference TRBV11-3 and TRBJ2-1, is EAGVVQSPRYKIIEKKQPVAFWCNPISGHNTLYWYLQNLGQGPELLIRYENEEAVDDSQLPKDRFSAERLKGVDSTLKIQPAELGDSAVYLCASSLGRRGYNEQFFGPGTRLTVL.

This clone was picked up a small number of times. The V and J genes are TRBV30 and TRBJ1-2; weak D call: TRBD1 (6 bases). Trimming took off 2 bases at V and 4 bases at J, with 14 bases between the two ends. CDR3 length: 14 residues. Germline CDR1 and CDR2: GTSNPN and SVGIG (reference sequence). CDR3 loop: CAWSRAGAVYGYTF. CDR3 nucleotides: TGTGCCTGGAGTCGGGCGGGGGCGGTCTATGGCTACACCTTC.

The CDR3 sequence: CASSQPGTGGREQYF. CDR3 in DNA: TGTGCCAGCTCACAACCCGGGACAGGAGGTCGGGAGCAGTACTTC. The chain joins TRBV18 to TRBJ2-7; TRBD1 matches at 8 bases. The CDR3 consists of 15 residues. The J segment lost 7 bases and the V segment lost 4 bases, leaving 12 bases of the junction unmatched. The germline CDR1 and CDR2 sequences are KGHSH and LQKENI.

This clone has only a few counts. CDR3 loop: CSVDYSYETQYF. CDR3 nucleotides: TGCAGCGTTGACTACAGCTACGAGACCCAGTACTTC. The rearrangement uses TRBV29-1 and TRBJ2-5; D is unresolved. Trimming removed 3 bases at V and 5 bases at J, with 10 bases between. The CDR3 is 12 amino acids. CDR1 is SQVTM and CDR2 is ANQGSEA in the germline V gene.

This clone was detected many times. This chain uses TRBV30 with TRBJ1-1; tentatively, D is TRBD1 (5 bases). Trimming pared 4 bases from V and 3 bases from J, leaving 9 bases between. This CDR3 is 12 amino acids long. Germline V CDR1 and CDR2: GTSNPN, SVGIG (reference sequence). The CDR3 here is CAWTDSYTEAFF. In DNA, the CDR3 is TGTGCCTGGACCGACAGCTACACTGAAGCTTTCTTT.

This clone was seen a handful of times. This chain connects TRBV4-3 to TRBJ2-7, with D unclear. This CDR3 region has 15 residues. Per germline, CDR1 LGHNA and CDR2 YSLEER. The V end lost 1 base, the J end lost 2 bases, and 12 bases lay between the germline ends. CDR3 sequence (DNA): TGCGCCAGCAGCCAAGCTCTTACCGAGGCCTACGAGCAGTACTTC. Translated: CASSQALTEAYEQYF.

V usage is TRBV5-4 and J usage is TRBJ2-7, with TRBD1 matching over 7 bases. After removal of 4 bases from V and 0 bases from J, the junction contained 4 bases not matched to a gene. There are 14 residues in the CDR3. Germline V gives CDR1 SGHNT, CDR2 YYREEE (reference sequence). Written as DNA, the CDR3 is TGTGCCAGCAGCCGGGACAGTAGCTCCTACGAGCAGTACTTC. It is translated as CASSRDSSSYEQYF.

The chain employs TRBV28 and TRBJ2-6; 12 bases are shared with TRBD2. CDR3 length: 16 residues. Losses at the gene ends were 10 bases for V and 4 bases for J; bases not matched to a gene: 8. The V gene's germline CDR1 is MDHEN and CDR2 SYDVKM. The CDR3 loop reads CATRLAGVSGANVLTF. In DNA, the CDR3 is TGTGCCACACGACTAGCGGGAGTATCGGGGGCCAACGTCCTGACTTTC.

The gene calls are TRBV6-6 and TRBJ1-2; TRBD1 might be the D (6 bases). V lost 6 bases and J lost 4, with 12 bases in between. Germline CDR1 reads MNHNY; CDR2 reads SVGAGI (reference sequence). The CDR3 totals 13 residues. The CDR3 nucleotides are TGTGCCAGCAGACCCACAGGGATCTATGGCTACACCTTC. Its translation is CASRPTGIYGYTF.

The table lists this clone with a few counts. This chain's CDR3 is CATQAYRNTEAFF. The CDR3 bases are TGTGCCACCCAGGCCTACAGGAACACTGAAGCTTTCTTT. This chain links TRBV19 with TRBJ1-1, with D hard to call. Germline V gives CDR1 LNHDA, CDR2 SQIVND (reference sequence). The CDR3 has 13 residues. V shed 10 bases and J shed 1 base, with 13 bases lying between them.